This entry concerns a single TCR beta chain. Its specificity is not known. The source of the sample is a study of cytomegalovirus exposure and HLA in healthy donors. Study as a whole: Within an early data release were 85 million or so unique TCRs drawn from HLA-typed donors.

CDR3 length: 11 residues. The germline V and J ends were trimmed by 8 bases and 6 bases, with 11 bases remaining between them. The germline V gene has CDR1 MNHNS and CDR2 SASEGT. General observations from the study: Compared with the approximately 700-donor mean, an Asian-associated ancestry cluster reportedly had fewer N-insertions, according to a later analysis. TRBV6-2, TRBV6-3 and some other V segments were excluded as indistinguishable.

With 60 Vbeta and 13 Jbeta primers, the PCR was carried out. Libraries were prepared by immunoSEQ multiplex PCR; TCRdb keeps only in-frame clonotypes and omits some of them. The sample includes more than 85,000 clones, about 75% seen only once; the top ten take about 4.5%. The origin of this receptor is a woman aged 18-29 years in good health and CMV-seropositive. This chain joins TRBV6-1 and TRBJ2-7; D ambiguous. Sequencing was done on a sample of PBMCs. Here the CDR3 DNA reads TGTGCCAGCCAGGATACCTTCGAGCAGTACTTC. Its translation is CASQDTFEQYF.